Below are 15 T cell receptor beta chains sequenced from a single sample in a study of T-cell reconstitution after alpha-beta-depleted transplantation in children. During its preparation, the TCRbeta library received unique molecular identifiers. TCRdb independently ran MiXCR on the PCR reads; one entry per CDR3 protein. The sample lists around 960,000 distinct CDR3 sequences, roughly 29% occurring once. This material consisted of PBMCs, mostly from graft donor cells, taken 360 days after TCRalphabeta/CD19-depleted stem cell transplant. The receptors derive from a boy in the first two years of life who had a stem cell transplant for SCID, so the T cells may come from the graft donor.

CDR3 in DNA: TGTGCCAGCAGTTACGTTCTAGCGGGGTTATACAATGAGCAGTTCTTC. This gives the protein CASSYVLAGLYNEQFF. The chain links TRBV6-5 to TRBJ2-1; 9 positions agree with TRBD2. Looked up from germline, CDR1 is MNHEY and CDR2 is SVGAGI. V gave up 2 bases and J gave up 4 bases; unmatched junction bases: 6. The CDR3 covers 16 residues.

CDR3 sequence reads: CASSYSQFSGYTF. The DNA for the CDR3 is TGTGCCAGCAGTTACTCCCAGTTTAGCGGCTACACCTTC. The chain carries TRBV6-5 and TRBJ1-2; D is ambiguous. Germline V gene sequence: CDR1 MNHEY, CDR2 SVGAGI. Trimming left V 0 bases short and J 8 bases short, with 10 bases between. The CDR3 contains 13 residues.

Written as DNA, the CDR3 is TGTGCCAGCAGCTTGGAGGCAGGGGGCCCCAAGGGAGAGCAGTACTTC. Translated, it gives CASSLEAGGPKGEQYF. J is TRBJ2-7 and V is TRBV5-4, with TRBD1 matching 8 bases. V was clipped by 0 bases and J by 7 bases; unmatched bases: 12. The CDR3 length is 16 residues. Germline V gene data show CDR1 as SGHNT and CDR2 as YYREEE (reference sequence).

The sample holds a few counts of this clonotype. In DNA form, the CDR3 reads TGTGCCATCAGTGAGTCGGTCCGCGGTCCGTACTTC. Amino acids: CAISESVRGPYF. This chain uses TRBV10-3 with TRBJ2-7; D gene uncertain. Germline loops: CDR1 ENHRY, CDR2 SYGVKD. Trimming pared 0 bases from V and 12 bases from J, leaving 12 bases between. This CDR3 is 12 amino acids long.

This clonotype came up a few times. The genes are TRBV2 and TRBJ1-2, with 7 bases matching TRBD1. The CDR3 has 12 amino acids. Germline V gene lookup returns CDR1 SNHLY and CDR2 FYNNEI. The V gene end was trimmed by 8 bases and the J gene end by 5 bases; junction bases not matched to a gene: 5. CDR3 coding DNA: TGTGCCAGCCAGGGGGACCAATATGGCTACACCTTC. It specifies CASQGDQYGYTF.

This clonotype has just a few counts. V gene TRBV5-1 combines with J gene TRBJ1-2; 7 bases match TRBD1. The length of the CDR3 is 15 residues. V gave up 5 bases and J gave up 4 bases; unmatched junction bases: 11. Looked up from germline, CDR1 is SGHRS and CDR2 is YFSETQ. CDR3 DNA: TGCGCCAGCAGTTCCGGGACAGTGGGGACCTATGGCTACACCTTC. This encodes CASSSGTVGTYGYTF.

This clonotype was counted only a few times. The CDR3 spells CASSTDRGSTDTQYF. DNA for the CDR3: TGCGCCAGCAGCACCGACAGGGGCAGCACAGATACGCAGTATTTT. The J gene is TRBJ2-3, the V gene TRBV5-1, with 8 bases that match TRBD1. The V and J ends lost 4 bases and 0 bases, in that order; junction bases with no gene match: 4. The CDR3 length is 15 residues. Germline V lookup: CDR1 SGHRS, CDR2 YFSETQ.

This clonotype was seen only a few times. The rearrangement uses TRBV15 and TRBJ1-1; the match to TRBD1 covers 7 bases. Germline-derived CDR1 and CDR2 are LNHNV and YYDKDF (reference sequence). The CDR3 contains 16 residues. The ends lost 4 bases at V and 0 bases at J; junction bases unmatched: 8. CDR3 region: CATSKDRSRMNTEAFF. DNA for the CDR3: TGTGCCACCAGCAAGGACAGGTCGCGGATGAACACTGAAGCTTTCTTT.

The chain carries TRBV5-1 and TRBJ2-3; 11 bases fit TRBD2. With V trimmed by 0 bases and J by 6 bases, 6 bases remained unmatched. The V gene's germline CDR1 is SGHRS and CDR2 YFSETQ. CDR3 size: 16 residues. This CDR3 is CASSLVLAGGLDTQYF. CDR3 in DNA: TGCGCCAGCAGCTTGGTCCTAGCGGGGGGTTTGGATACGCAGTATTTT.

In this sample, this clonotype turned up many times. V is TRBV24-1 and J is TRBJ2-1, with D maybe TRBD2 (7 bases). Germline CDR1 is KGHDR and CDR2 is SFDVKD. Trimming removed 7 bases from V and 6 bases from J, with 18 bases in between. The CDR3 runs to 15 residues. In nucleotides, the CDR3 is TGTGCCACCAGCGACCCGGGGGGCCCTAGCAATGAGCAGTTCTTC. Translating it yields CATSDPGGPSNEQFF.

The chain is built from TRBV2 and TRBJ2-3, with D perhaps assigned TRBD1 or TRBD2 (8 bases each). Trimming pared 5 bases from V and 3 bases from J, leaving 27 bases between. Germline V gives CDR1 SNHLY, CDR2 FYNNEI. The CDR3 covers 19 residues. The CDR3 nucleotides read TGTGCCAGCAGTCGCCGGGACAGGCAGACCCGCGGGGGGACAGATACGCAGTATTTT. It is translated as CASSRRDRQTRGGTDTQYF.

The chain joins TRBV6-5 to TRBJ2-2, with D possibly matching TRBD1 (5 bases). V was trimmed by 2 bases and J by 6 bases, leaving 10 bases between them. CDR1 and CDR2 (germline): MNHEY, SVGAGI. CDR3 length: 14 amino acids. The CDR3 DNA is TGTGCCAGCAGTTACGCATGGGGCGCCGGGGAGCTGTTTTTT. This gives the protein CASSYAWGAGELFF.

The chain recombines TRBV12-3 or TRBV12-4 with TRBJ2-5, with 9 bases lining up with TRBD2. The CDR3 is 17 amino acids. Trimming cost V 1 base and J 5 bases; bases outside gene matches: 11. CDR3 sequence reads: CASSLVKVAGAAETQYF. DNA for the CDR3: TGTGCCAGCAGTTTAGTAAAGGTAGCGGGGGCCGCGGAGACCCAGTACTTC.

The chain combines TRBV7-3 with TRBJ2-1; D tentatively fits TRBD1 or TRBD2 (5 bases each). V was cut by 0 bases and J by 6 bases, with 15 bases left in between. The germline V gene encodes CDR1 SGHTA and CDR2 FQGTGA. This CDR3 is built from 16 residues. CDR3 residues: CASSLTGTVLGNEQFF. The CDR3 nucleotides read TGTGCCAGCAGCTTAACAGGGACCGTCTTAGGCAATGAGCAGTTCTTC.

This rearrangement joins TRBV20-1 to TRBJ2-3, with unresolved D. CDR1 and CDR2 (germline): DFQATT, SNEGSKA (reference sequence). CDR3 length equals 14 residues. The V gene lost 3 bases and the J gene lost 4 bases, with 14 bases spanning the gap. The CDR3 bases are TGCAGTGCTAGGTCGGCTCTTGGTGCAGATACGCAGTATTTT. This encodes CSARSALGADTQYF.